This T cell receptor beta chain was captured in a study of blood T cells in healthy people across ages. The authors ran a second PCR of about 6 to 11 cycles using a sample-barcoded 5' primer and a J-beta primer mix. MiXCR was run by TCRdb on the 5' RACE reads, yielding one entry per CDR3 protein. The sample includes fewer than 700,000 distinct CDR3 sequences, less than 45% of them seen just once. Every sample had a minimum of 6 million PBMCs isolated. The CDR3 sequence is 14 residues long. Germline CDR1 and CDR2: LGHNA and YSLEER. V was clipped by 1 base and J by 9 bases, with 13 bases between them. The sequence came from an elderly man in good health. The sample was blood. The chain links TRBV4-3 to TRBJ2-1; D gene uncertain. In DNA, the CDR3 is TGCGCCAGCAGCCAAGTGATGACGAGTTGTGAGCAGTTCTTC. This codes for CASSQVMTSCEQFF.